The 30 T cell receptor beta chains below come from one sample, sequenced in a study of OX40 agonist ivuxolimab in advanced cancers. Assay: immunoSEQ multiplex PCR; the TCRdb copy retains only in-frame clones and omits some. This table holds approximately 28,000 clones, about 82% found once. The sample consisted of CD4+ or CD8+ T cells sorted from blood, taken in a trial of the OX40 agonist ivuxolimab. These receptors came from an adult with an advanced solid tumor such as melanoma, head and neck, liver or kidney cancer.

V gene TRBV7-3 combines with J gene TRBJ1-2; D is undetermined. Germline lookup yields CDR1 SGHTA and CDR2 FQGTGA. Trimming removed 3 bases at V and 2 bases at J, with 7 bases between. The CDR3 has 13 amino acids. In DNA form, the CDR3 reads TGTGCCAGCAGCTTGTCCGCCAACTATGGCTACACCTTC. Translated, it gives CASSLSANYGYTF.

This clone was detected only a few times. This sequence joins TRBV6-5 and TRBJ2-2; no reliable D call. Germline V lookup: CDR1 MNHEY, CDR2 SVGAGI. With 6 bases removed from V and 4 bases from J, the gap between germline ends came to 6 bases. The CDR3 contains 12 residues. CDR3 DNA sequence: TGTGCCAGCAGCCCCCTCACCGGGGAGCTGTTTTTT. Protein sequence: CASSPLTGELFF.

The chain combines TRBV6-5 with TRBJ2-5; D gene unclear. The V end lost 2 bases, the J end lost 12 bases, and 19 bases lay between the germline ends. Germline V lookup: CDR1 MNHEY, CDR2 SVGAGI. The CDR3 totals 14 residues. Written as DNA, the CDR3 is TGTGCCAGCAGTTACGACTCCGAGTACTTCGCCAAGTACTTC. It yields the protein CASSYDSEYFAKYF.

The chain employs TRBV6-5 and TRBJ2-3; D unclear. CDR1 and CDR2 (germline): MNHEY, SVGAGI. The CDR3 sequence is 15 residues long. V was shortened by 6 bases and J by 2 bases, with 15 bases between the two germline ends. CDR3 in DNA: TGTGCCAGCAGCCCAGCCGGCACCCTCACAGATACGCAGTATTTT. This sequence encodes CASSPAGTLTDTQYF.

The rearrangement joins TRBV28 to TRBJ2-3; D is perhaps TRBD2 (6 bases). Germline V lookup: CDR1 MDHEN, CDR2 SYDVKM. The ends were cut back, 2 bases at V and 2 bases at J, with 20 bases in the middle. The CDR3 consists of 18 residues. This chain's CDR3 is CASSLRWRAAGSTDTQYF. As DNA, the CDR3 is TGTGCCAGCAGTTTAAGGTGGAGGGCGGCTGGTTCCACAGATACGCAGTATTTT.

This clone was seen a single time. The chain employs TRBV6-1 and TRBJ2-7, with 7 nucleotides matching TRBD2. From germline, CDR1 is MNHNS and CDR2 SASEGT. There are 16 residues in the CDR3. With V trimmed by 2 bases and J by 0 bases, 7 bases remained unmatched. The CDR3 reads CASSENQRGGSYEQYF. The CDR3 region has the DNA TGTGCCAGCAGTGAAAATCAGCGGGGAGGCTCCTACGAGCAGTACTTC.

As to this clone: This CDR3 is also generated by other DNA sequences in the sample. This sequence joins TRBV5-1 and TRBJ1-2, with D possibly TRBD1 on 5 matching bases. Germline V gene lookup returns CDR1 SGHRS and CDR2 YFSETQ. Trimming took off 3 bases at V and 7 bases at J, with 16 bases between the two ends. The CDR3 is 14 residues long. As DNA, the CDR3 is TGCGCCAGCAGCTGGGGCACCGGGAGTACTGGCTACACCTTC. Translated: CASSWGTGSTGYTF.

The chain has TRBV9 and TRBJ2-1; D is perhaps TRBD2 (5 bases). The V and J ends lost 0 bases and 0 bases respectively, with 7 bases between them. Germline CDR1 reads SGDLS; CDR2 reads YYNGEE. This CDR3 contains 15 residues. The CDR3 region is CASSVDSDSYNEQFF. Here the CDR3 DNA reads TGTGCCAGCAGCGTAGATAGCGACTCCTACAATGAGCAGTTCTTC.

The chain has TRBV6-5 and TRBJ2-2; tentative D call: TRBD2 (5 bases). This CDR3 region has 13 residues. V was clipped by 0 bases and J by 6 bases, with 5 bases between them. Germline-derived CDR1 and CDR2 are MNHEY and SVGAGI. CDR3: CASSYSRAGELFF. As DNA, the CDR3 is TGTGCCAGCAGTTACTCGAGGGCCGGGGAGCTGTTTTTT.

This chain's CDR3 is CASSPSGLAGNEQFF. The CDR3 DNA reads TGCGCCAGCAGCCCTTCGGGACTAGCGGGAAATGAGCAGTTCTTC. J is TRBJ2-1 and V is TRBV5-1; TRBD2 aligns across 13 bases. CDR1 and CDR2 (germline): SGHRS, YFSETQ. Unmatched junction bases numbered 5, after V lost 4 bases and J lost 7 bases. This CDR3 has 15 amino acids.

This CDR3 is CASSLHPQETQYF. Here the CDR3 DNA reads TGTGCCAGCAGCTTGCATCCCCAAGAGACCCAGTACTTC. The chain links TRBV5-5 to TRBJ2-5, with no clear D. The V and J ends lost 1 base and 1 base respectively, with 5 bases between them. This CDR3 spans 13 amino acids. Germline lookup yields CDR1 SGHKS and CDR2 YYEKEE (reference sequence).

CDR3 loop: CASSSYEQYF. Here the CDR3 DNA reads TGTGCCAGCAGCTCCTACGAGCAGTACTTC. The V call is TRBV13, the J call TRBJ2-7, with D unclear. The CDR3 contains 10 residues. Trimming stripped 4 bases from V and 2 bases from J, with 0 bases between. Germline V gives CDR1 PRHDT, CDR2 FYEKMQ (reference sequence).

The chain employs TRBV28 and TRBJ1-5; TRBD1 matches 9 bases. This CDR3 comprises 13 residues. Germline-derived CDR1 and CDR2 are MDHEN and SYDVKM. V trimming: 5 bases; J trimming: 7 bases; junction bases outside the gene matches: 3. The CDR3 here is CASSIQGAQPQHF. Here the CDR3 DNA reads TGTGCCAGCAGTATACAGGGGGCCCAGCCCCAGCATTTT.

V gene TRBV7-9 combines with J gene TRBJ2-7; perhaps D is TRBD1 or TRBD2 (5 bases each). The V end was cut by 7 bases, the J end by 2 bases, with 15 bases between. This CDR3 comprises 14 residues. The germline gives CDR1 SEHNR, CDR2 FQNEAQ (reference sequence). CDR3 nucleotide sequence: TGTGCCAGCACCCCGAGGGGAGCCACCTACGAGCAGTACTTC. It translates to CASTPRGATYEQYF.

The chain uses TRBV28 and TRBJ2-7; D uncertain. Germline V gene data show CDR1 as MDHEN and CDR2 as SYDVKM. The CDR3 contains 18 residues. With 9 bases removed from V and 2 bases from J, the gap between germline ends came to 29 bases. The CDR3 is CASLPIVLRRVNPYEQYF. The CDR3 coding sequence is TGTGCCAGTCTCCCGATTGTACTGAGGAGAGTAAACCCCTACGAGCAGTACTTC. The variable domain in full, completed from reference TRBV28 and TRBJ2-7, reads DVKVTQSSRYLVKRTGEKVFLECVQDMDHENMFWYRQDPGLGLRLIYFSYDVKMKEKGDIPEGYSVSREKKERFSLILESASTNQTSMYLCASLPIVLRRVNPYEQYFGPGTRLTVT.

The J gene is TRBJ2-5, the V gene TRBV7-9; D gene unclear. The J call may be faulty, since TRBJ2-7 better matches the DNA end. The CDR3 runs 13 residues. Germline V gene sequence: CDR1 SEHNR, CDR2 FQNEAQ (reference sequence). CDR3 region: CASSFQVSYEQYF. CDR3 nucleotide sequence: TGTGCCAGCAGCTTCCAGGTTTCCTACGAGCAGTACTTC.

The rearrangement joins TRBV18 to TRBJ2-3; tentatively, D is TRBD1 (6 bases). V was trimmed by 6 bases and J by 5 bases, leaving 15 bases between them. This CDR3 has 14 amino acids. Germline lookup yields CDR1 KGHSH and CDR2 LQKENI. The CDR3 sequence is CASSLYREKDTQYF. The CDR3 region has the DNA TGTGCCAGCTCCCTGTACAGGGAGAAAGATACGCAGTATTTT.

The rearrangement uses TRBV4-1 and TRBJ2-1; weak D call: TRBD2 (6 bases). Trimming took off 2 bases at V and 8 bases at J, with 22 bases between the two ends. Germline CDR1 reads MGHRA; CDR2 reads YSYEKL. CDR3 length: 17 amino acids. CDR3: CASSQSTGTRGGDEQFF. The CDR3 nucleotides read TGCGCCAGCAGCCAATCGACCGGGACTCGGGGTGGTGATGAGCAGTTCTTC.

This chain connects TRBV7-9 to TRBJ2-2; D may match TRBD1 or TRBD2 (5 bases each). Germline V gene lookup returns CDR1 SEHNR and CDR2 FQNEAQ (reference sequence). There are 14 residues in the CDR3. V shed 5 bases and J shed 4 bases, with 11 bases lying between them. The CDR3 sequence: CASSPPRGTGELFF. The CDR3 nucleotides are TGTGCCAGCAGCCCCCCGAGGGGCACCGGGGAGCTGTTTTTT.

The chain links TRBV9 to TRBJ2-3; TRBD2 aligns across 12 bases. J gave up 2 bases and V 4 bases, and 5 bases lay outside the gene matches. Germline CDR1 reads SGDLS; CDR2 reads YYNGEE. The length of the CDR3 is 16 residues. CDR3 nucleotide sequence: TGTGCCAGCAGCCCTGGACTAGCGGGAATCACAGATACGCAGTATTTT. It translates to CASSPGLAGITDTQYF.

This clone was counted once. The V call is TRBV9, the J call TRBJ2-7; the D call may be TRBD1 or TRBD2 (5 bases each). Trimming took 0 bases from V and 0 from J, leaving 7 bases between them. The CDR3 sequence is 14 residues long. Germline-derived CDR1 and CDR2 are SGDLS and YYNGEE. CDR3 nucleotide sequence: TGTGCCAGCAGCGTAGGGGACGGCTCCTACGAGCAGTACTTC. This translates into CASSVGDGSYEQYF.

The chain combines TRBV9 with TRBJ2-3, with D perhaps matching TRBD1 or TRBD2 (5 bases each). The CDR3 extends over 16 amino acids. Germline CDR1 SGDLS, CDR2 YYNGEE. V gave up 4 bases and J gave up 4 bases, with 19 bases separating them. The CDR3 sequence is CASSPSMGVRSDTQYF. The CDR3 DNA is TGTGCCAGCAGCCCGTCGATGGGGGTTAGGTCAGATACGCAGTATTTT. Full variable domain (outside the CDR3, taken from reference TRBV9 and TRBJ2-3): DSGVTQTPKHLITATGQRVTLRCSPRSGDLSVYWYQQSLDQGLQFLIQYYNGEERAKGNILERFSAQQFPDLHSELNLSSLELGDSALYFCASSPSMGVRSDTQYFGPGTRLTVL.

The rearrangement joins TRBV27 to TRBJ1-5; TRBD1 is a possible D gene (5 bases). Germline V lookup: CDR1 MNHEY, CDR2 SMNVEV (reference sequence). Trimming removed 2 bases from V and 2 bases from J, with 10 bases in between. This CDR3 has 15 residues. The CDR3 nucleotides read TGTGCCAGCAGTTTAGGGGCGATCGGCAATCAGCCCCAGCATTTT. Translating gives CASSLGAIGNQPQHF.

This sequence joins TRBV6-6 and TRBJ2-4; D is unclear. In germline, CDR1 is MNHNY, CDR2 SVGAGI (reference sequence). V lost 5 bases, J lost 2 bases, and 4 bases lay in between. The CDR3 covers 12 residues. CDR3 nucleotides: TGTGCCAGCAGTACTTCCAAAAACATTCAGTACTTC. This gives the protein CASSTSKNIQYF.

The rearrangement joins TRBV7-9 to TRBJ2-1; D perhaps matches TRBD2 (5 bases). There are 15 residues in the CDR3. Trimming removed 6 bases at V and 7 bases at J, with 19 bases between. Germline lookup yields CDR1 SEHNR and CDR2 FQNEAQ (reference sequence). The CDR3 nucleotides read TGTGCCAGCAGTTTCGGGGTGCCTGGGTTGAATGAGCAGTTCTTC. It translates to CASSFGVPGLNEQFF.

The chain couples TRBV7-8 to TRBJ2-5; D not resolved. Germline loops: CDR1 SGHVS, CDR2 FQNEAQ. Trimming pared 4 bases from V and 4 bases from J, leaving 19 bases between. The CDR3 is 16 residues long. CDR3 sequence (DNA): TGTGCCAGCAGCTCTTCCCCTCCGGGCGCGGTAGAGACCCAGTACTTC. Amino acid sequence: CASSSSPPGAVETQYF.

The CDR3 sequence: CASSGTGGRGSYNEQFF. Here the CDR3 DNA reads TGTGCCAGCAGCGGGACGGGAGGCCGGGGCTCCTACAATGAGCAGTTCTTC. This rearrangement joins TRBV9 to TRBJ2-1, with 7 bases lining up with TRBD2. This CDR3 has 17 amino acids. CDR1 and CDR2 (germline): SGDLS, YYNGEE. The ends lost 3 bases at V and 0 bases at J; junction bases unmatched: 9.

Within the sample, this clone is medium-sized. The chain joins TRBV2 to TRBJ2-3; 12 positions match TRBD2. Germline values: CDR1 SNHLY, CDR2 FYNNEI. This CDR3 region has 15 residues. J lost 3 bases, V lost 8 bases, and 6 bases had no gene match. In DNA form, the CDR3 reads TGTGCCAGCTCTTACGGGACTAGCGGGACAGATACGCAGTATTTT. Encoded protein: CASSYGTSGTDTQYF.

In nucleotides, the CDR3 is TGTGCCAGCAGCTTAGTCTCGGGCTACGAGCAGTACTTC. It translates to CASSLVSGYEQYF. The gene calls are TRBV7-6 and TRBJ2-7, with no clear D. Germline-derived CDR1 and CDR2 are SGHVS and FNYEAQ. CDR3 length equals 13 residues. V lost 1 base and J lost 3, with 7 bases in between.

The chain couples TRBV27 to TRBJ1-1; 7 bases align to TRBD1. Germline-derived CDR1 and CDR2 are MNHEY and SMNVEV (reference sequence). J gave up 1 base and V 8 bases, and 10 bases lay outside the gene matches. The CDR3 contains 15 residues. CDR3 sequence reads: CASGLPTGQNTEAFF. The CDR3 nucleotides are TGTGCCAGCGGATTACCGACAGGGCAGAACACTGAAGCTTTCTTT.